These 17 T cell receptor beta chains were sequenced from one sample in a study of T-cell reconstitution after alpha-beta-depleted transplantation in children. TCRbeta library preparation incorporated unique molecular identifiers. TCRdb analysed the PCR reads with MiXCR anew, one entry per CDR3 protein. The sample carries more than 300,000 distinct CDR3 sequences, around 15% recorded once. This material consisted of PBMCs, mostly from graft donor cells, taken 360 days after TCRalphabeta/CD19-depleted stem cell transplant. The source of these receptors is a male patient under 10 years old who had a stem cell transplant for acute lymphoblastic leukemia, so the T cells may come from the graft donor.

The CDR3 DNA is TGCAGACTCATAGCGGGAGACGAGCAGTACTTC. This translates into CRLIAGDEQYF. The chain links TRBV20-1 to TRBJ2-7, with 9 bases fitting TRBD2. Germline V CDR1 and CDR2: DFQATT, SNEGSKA (reference sequence). This CDR3 has 11 residues.

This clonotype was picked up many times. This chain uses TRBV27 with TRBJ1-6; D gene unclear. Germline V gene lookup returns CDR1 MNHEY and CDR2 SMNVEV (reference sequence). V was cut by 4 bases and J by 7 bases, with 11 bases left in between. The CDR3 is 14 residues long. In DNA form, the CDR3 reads TGTGCCAGCAGTTGGGCGCCGGGGAATTCACCCCTCCACTTT. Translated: CASSWAPGNSPLHF.

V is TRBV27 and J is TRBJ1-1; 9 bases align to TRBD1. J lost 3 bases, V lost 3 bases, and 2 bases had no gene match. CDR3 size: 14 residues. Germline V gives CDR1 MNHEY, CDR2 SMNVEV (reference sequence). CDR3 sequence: CASSFGDRDTEAFF. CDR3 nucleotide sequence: TGTGCCAGCAGTTTTGGGGACAGGGACACTGAAGCTTTCTTT.

Written as DNA, the CDR3 is TGTGCCAGCAGCTTAGTTGTCGAAAGCTCCTACAATGAGCAGTTCTTC. This sequence encodes CASSLVVESSYNEQFF. The V call is TRBV7-6, the J call TRBJ2-1; D call uncertain. The germline gives CDR1 SGHVS, CDR2 FNYEAQ. There are 16 residues in the CDR3. V dropped 1 base and J dropped 0 bases, with 10 bases sitting between them.

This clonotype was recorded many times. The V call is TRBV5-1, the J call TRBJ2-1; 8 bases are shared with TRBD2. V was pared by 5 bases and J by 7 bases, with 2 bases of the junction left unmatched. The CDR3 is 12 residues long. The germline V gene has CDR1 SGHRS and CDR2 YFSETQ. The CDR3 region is CASRASGNEQFF. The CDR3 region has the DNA TGCGCCAGCAGGGCTAGCGGGAATGAGCAGTTCTTC.

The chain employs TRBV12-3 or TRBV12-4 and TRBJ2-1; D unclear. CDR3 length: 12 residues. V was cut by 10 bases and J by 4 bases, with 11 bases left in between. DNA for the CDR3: TGTGCCACCACCGAATCATACAATGAGCAGTTCTTC. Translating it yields CATTESYNEQFF.

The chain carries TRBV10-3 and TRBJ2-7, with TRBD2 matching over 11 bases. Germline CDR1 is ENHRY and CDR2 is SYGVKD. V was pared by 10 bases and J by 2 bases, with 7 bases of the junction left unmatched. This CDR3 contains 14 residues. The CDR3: CATTLAGGPYEQYF. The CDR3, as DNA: TGTGCCACCACATTAGCGGGAGGGCCCTACGAGCAGTACTTC.

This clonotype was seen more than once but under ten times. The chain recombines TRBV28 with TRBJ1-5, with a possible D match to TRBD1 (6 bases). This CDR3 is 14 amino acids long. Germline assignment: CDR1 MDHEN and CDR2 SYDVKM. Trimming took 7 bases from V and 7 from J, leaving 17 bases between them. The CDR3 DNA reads TGTGCCAGCAAATTGGGGGCTTCCACCCAGCCCCAGCATTTT. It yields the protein CASKLGASTQPQHF.

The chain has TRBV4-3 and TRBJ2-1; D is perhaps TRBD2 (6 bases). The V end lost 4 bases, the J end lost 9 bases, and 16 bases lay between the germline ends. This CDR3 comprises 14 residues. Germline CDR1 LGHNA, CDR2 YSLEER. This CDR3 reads CASSPLASGLEQFF. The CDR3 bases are TGCGCCAGCAGCCCCCTGGCGAGCGGGCTTGAGCAGTTCTTC.

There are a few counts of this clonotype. CDR3 sequence (DNA): TGCGCCAGCAGCCAAGAGGGGGCCTCTGGGGCCAACGTCCTGACTTTC. Encoded protein: CASSQEGASGANVLTF. This chain connects TRBV4-1 to TRBJ2-6; D is perhaps TRBD1 (6 bases). Trimming cost V 0 bases and J 0 bases, with 6 bases left between them. Germline V lookup: CDR1 MGHRA, CDR2 YSYEKL. The CDR3 covers 16 residues.

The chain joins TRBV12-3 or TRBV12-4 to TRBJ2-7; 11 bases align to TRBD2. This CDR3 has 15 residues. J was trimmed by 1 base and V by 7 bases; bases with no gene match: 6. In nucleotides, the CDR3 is TGTGCCAGCACTAAACTAGCGGGGGCGTCCTACGAGCAGTACTTC. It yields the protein CASTKLAGASYEQYF.

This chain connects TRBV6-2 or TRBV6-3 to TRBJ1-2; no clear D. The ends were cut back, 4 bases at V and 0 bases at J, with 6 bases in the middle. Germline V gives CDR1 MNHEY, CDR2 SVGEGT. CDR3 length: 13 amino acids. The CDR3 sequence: CASSSQTNYGYTF. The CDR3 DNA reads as TGTGCCAGCAGTTCACAGACTAACTATGGCTACACCTTC.

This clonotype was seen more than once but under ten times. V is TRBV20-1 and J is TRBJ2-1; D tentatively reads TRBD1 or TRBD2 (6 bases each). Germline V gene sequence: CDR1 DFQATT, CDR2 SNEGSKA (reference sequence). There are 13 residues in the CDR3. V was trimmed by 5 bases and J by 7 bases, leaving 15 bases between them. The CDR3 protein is CSAGGRFWNEQFF. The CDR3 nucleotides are TGCAGTGCTGGGGGGCGATTTTGGAATGAGCAGTTCTTC.

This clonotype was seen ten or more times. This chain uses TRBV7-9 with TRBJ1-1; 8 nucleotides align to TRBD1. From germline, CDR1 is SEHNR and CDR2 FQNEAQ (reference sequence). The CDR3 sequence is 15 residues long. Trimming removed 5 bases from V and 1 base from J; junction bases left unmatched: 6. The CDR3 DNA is TGTGCCAGCAGCCAGCGGACAGGGTGGAACACTGAAGCTTTCTTT. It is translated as CASSQRTGWNTEAFF.

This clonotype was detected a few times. The CDR3 reads CASSPWGENTGELFF. The CDR3 DNA follows: TGTGCCAGCAGTCCATGGGGGGAGAACACCGGGGAGCTGTTTTTT. The chain is built from TRBV12-3 or TRBV12-4 and TRBJ2-2; tentatively, D is TRBD2 (6 bases). This CDR3 has 15 amino acids. Trimming pared 5 bases from V and 1 base from J, leaving 11 bases between.

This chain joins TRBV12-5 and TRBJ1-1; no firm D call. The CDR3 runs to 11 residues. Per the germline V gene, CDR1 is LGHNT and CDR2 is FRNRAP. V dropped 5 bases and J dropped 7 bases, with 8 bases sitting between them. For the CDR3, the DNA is TGTGCTAGTGGTCTTGGAGGTGAAGCTTTCTTT. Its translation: CASGLGGEAFF. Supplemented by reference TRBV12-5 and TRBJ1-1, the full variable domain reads DARVTQTPRHKVTEMGQEVTMRCQPILGHNTVFWYRQTMMQGLELLAYFRNRAPLDDSGMPKDRFSAEMPDATLATLKIQPSEPRDSAVYFCASGLGGEAFFGQGTRLTVV.

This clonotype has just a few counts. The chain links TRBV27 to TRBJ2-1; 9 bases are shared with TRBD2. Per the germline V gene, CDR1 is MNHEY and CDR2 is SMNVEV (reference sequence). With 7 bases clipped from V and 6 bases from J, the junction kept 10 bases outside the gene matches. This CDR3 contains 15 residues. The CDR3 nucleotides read TGTGCCAGCACCACCGGGACTAGCACGTTCAATGAGCAGTTCTTC. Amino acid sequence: CASTTGTSTFNEQFF.